This section outlines one TCR beta chain sequence together with its context. While infection was still active, Seattle patients were enrolled and then followed longitudinally. These data come from a study of blood T cell repertoires in COVID-19. On the study more broadly: Researchers got acute and convalescent COVID-19 samples from the United States, Italy and Spain.

Original methodology: Amplification of reference gene primers was used by the study to estimate nucleated cell counts. Some clones are missing from TCRdb's copy, which holds only in-frame ones; the method was immunoSEQ multiplex PCR. For V, J and clone size, that table is used; D and trimming come from the DNA. This repertoire shows tens of thousands of clones, roughly nine tenths found once; its top ten account for 18%. This TCR was sampled from a woman aged 55-70 years with COVID-19, enrolled during active disease. The source material was peripheral blood.

The CDR3 DNA sequence: TGTGCCAGCAGCTTAACTAGACGAGGCACAGATACGCAGTATTTT. This sequence encodes CASSLTRRGTDTQYF. The V call is TRBV7-2, the J call TRBJ2-3, with a possible D match to TRBD2 (5 bases). Per the germline V gene, CDR1 is SGHTA and CDR2 is FQGNSA. Between the trimmed V and J ends, which lost 2 bases and 1 base, there was a span of 10 bases. The CDR3 sequence is 15 residues long.